Listed here are 12 T cell receptor beta chains from one sample, sequenced in a study of blood T cell repertoires in COVID-19. Sequencing was performed with immunoSEQ multiplex PCR; in TCRdb, only in-frame clones are kept and a portion is missing. The sample has about 380,000 clones; about 90% are singletons. Sequencing used PBMCs or T cells enriched from blood (not recorded which). These TCRs come from a man aged 25-45 years who had recovered from COVID-19.

The chain couples TRBV5-1 to TRBJ1-1; a weak D match, TRBD1 (5 bases). Germline V gives CDR1 SGHRS, CDR2 YFSETQ. Trimming removed 4 bases at V and 1 base at J, with 11 bases between. CDR3 length: 14 residues. The CDR3 loop reads CASSDRGQNTEAFF. For the CDR3, the DNA is TGCGCCAGCAGCGACCGAGGACAGAACACTGAAGCTTTCTTT.

This chain joins TRBV6-5 and TRBJ2-4; TRBD2 agrees at 12 bases. The germline CDR1 and CDR2 sequences are MNHEY and SVGAGI. The CDR3 has 15 residues. The ends lost 5 bases at V and 8 bases at J; junction bases unmatched: 7. The CDR3 is CASSQLAGGGDIQYF. The CDR3 coding sequence is TGTGCCAGCAGTCAACTAGCGGGGGGCGGGGACATTCAGTACTTC.

The gene calls are TRBV19 and TRBJ2-7; tentatively, D is TRBD1 (6 bases). This CDR3 has 15 amino acids. V lost 5 bases and J 0 bases, leaving 14 bases between the germline ends. The germline CDR1 and CDR2 sequences are LNHDA and SQIVND (reference sequence). CDR3 sequence (DNA): TGTGCCAGTAGTTACCAGGGGTCGAGCTCCTACGAGCAGTACTTC. It is translated as CASSYQGSSSYEQYF. The variable domain in full, with the rest retrieved from reference TRBV19 and TRBJ2-7, is DGGITQSPKYLFRKEGQNVTLSCEQNLNHDAMYWYRQDPGQGLRLIYYSQIVNDFQKGDIAEGYSVSREKKESFPLTVTSAQKNPTAFYLCASSYQGSSSYEQYFGPGTRLTVT.

This rearrangement joins TRBV19 to TRBJ1-2; the match to TRBD1 covers 8 bases. V shed 6 bases and J 3 bases; nucleotides not matched to a gene: 0. CDR3 length: 12 residues. CDR1 and CDR2 from the germline V gene are LNHDA and SQIVND (reference sequence). The CDR3 region is CASRDRDYGYTF. As DNA, the CDR3 is TGTGCCAGTAGGGACAGGGACTATGGCTACACCTTC.

V and J are TRBV30 and TRBJ2-5, with 9 bases aligning to TRBD1. This CDR3 has 15 residues. Germline trimming cut 0 bases from V and 5 bases from J; bases unmatched to any gene: 7. Germline CDR1 and CDR2: GTSNPN and SVGIG (reference sequence). CDR3 coding DNA: TGTGCCTGGAGTGTACTTCAGGACAGGGGTGAGACCCAGTACTTC. Residues: CAWSVLQDRGETQYF.

This clone was found a few times. The rearrangement uses TRBV2 and TRBJ1-3; maybe TRBD1 (5 bases). V gave up 3 bases and J gave up 6 bases, with 9 bases separating them. CDR3 length: 13 residues. The germline V gene has CDR1 SNHLY and CDR2 FYNNEI. CDR3 DNA sequence: TGTGCCAGCAGTGACCGGGGGGAAAACACCATATATTTT. It codes for CASSDRGENTIYF.

The CDR3 region is CATTSGSGGGRDTQYF. The CDR3 DNA sequence: TGTGCCACAACGAGCGGGAGCGGGGGAGGGAGAGATACGCAGTATTTT. The V call is TRBV19, the J call TRBJ2-3; 8 nucleotides agree with TRBD2. The trim removed 10 bases at V and 5 bases at J, leaving 17 bases unmatched. CDR1 and CDR2 from the germline V gene are LNHDA and SQIVND (reference sequence). CDR3 length: 16 amino acids.

This sequence joins TRBV11-2 and TRBJ2-1, with 8 bases identical to TRBD2. CDR3 length: 19 residues. Germline CDR1 SGHAT, CDR2 FQNNGV. V shed 2 bases and J 6 bases; nucleotides not matched to a gene: 18. The CDR3 DNA reads as TGTGCCAGCAGCTTATCATATTGGGCGGGGGGACCTACCTCCAATGAGCAGTTCTTC. Protein product: CASSLSYWAGGPTSNEQFF.

V and J are TRBV19 and TRBJ1-2, with TRBD1 identical over 8 bases. CDR1 is LNHDA and CDR2 is SQIVND in the germline V gene (reference sequence). The CDR3 runs 14 residues. Trimming removed 8 bases from V and 4 bases from J; junction bases left unmatched: 9. CDR3 in amino acids: CASEGQGRGYGYTF. Written as DNA, the CDR3 is TGTGCCAGTGAAGGACAGGGCCGGGGCTATGGCTACACCTTC. Drawing the rest from reference TRBV19 and TRBJ1-2, the complete variable domain is DGGITQSPKYLFRKEGQNVTLSCEQNLNHDAMYWYRQDPGQGLRLIYYSQIVNDFQKGDIAEGYSVSREKKESFPLTVTSAQKNPTAFYLCASEGQGRGYGYTFGSGTRLTVV.

The gene calls are TRBV11-3 and TRBJ2-3, with 9 bases that match TRBD2. From germline, CDR1 is SGHNT and CDR2 YENEEA. This CDR3 is built from 16 residues. V shed 1 base, J shed 4 bases, and the junction held 6 bases outside the gene matches. CDR3 DNA: TGTGCCAGCAGCTTAGGGGGCCTAGCGGGGCCAGATACGCAGTATTTT. It translates to CASSLGGLAGPDTQYF.

The rearrangement links TRBV5-6 to TRBJ1-1; 10 positions match TRBD1. CDR1 is SGHDT, CDR2 YYEEEE, per germline. V shed 0 bases and J 4 bases; nucleotides not matched to a gene: 0. There are 14 residues in the CDR3. The CDR3 DNA follows: TGTGCCAGCAGCTTGGGGACAGGGGGCACTGAAGCTTTCTTT. Its protein product is CASSLGTGGTEAFF. Together with reference TRBV5-6 and TRBJ1-1, the CDR3 gives the full variable domain: DAGVTQSPTHLIKTRGQQVTLRCSPKSGHDTVSWYQQALGQGPQFIFQYYEEEERQRGNFPDRFSGHQFPNYSSELNVNALLLGDSALYLCASSLGTGGTEAFFGQGTRLTVV.

The rearrangement joins TRBV3-1 (or the pseudogene TRBV3-2) to TRBJ1-5, with a weak D call TRBD1 (5 bases). Per germline, CDR1 LGHDT and CDR2 YNNKEL (reference sequence). Trimming pared 0 bases from V and 3 bases from J, leaving 12 bases between. The length of the CDR3 is 16 residues. CDR3 in DNA: TGTGCCAGCAGCCAAGATTCAGGGTCGAACAATCAGCCCCAGCATTTT. This codes for CASSQDSGSNNQPQHF.